This entry concerns a single T cell receptor beta chain. The antigen is not known. In germline, CDR1 is SNHLY, CDR2 FYNNEI. The CDR3 is 15 residues long. V gave up 6 bases and J gave up 4 bases; unmatched junction bases: 9. The assay used was immunoSEQ (version v3.0), run at survey level. Profiling relied on immunoSEQ multiplex PCR, and the TCRdb table lists in-frame clones only, not all of them. This table holds fewer than 25,000 clones, approximately 80% found once. This sample is part of a study of long-term antiretroviral therapy in people with HIV. Overall study results and limits: Pre-ART clonal expansion yielded clones that dominated the repertoire at all time points.

The chain couples TRBV2 to TRBJ1-3; 7 bases match TRBD1. Source: unsorted PBMCs, taken 0.1 years before starting antiretroviral therapy. The origin of this receptor is a man between 18 and 35 years old with HIV. The CDR3 bases are TGTGCCAGCAGCCAACAGGGGCCTAGGGGAAACACCATATATTTT. Translation gives CASSQQGPRGNTIYF.